These T cell receptor beta chains were read from a single sample in a study of T-cell memory formation after mild COVID-19. TCRdb reprocessed the 5' RACE reads with MiXCR, giving one entry per CDR3 protein. This sample has approximately 260,000 distinct CDR3 sequences, with about a sixth found just once. Sequencing was done on a sample of PBMCs or a T cell subset sorted from them (not recorded which). The receptors here all came from a man aged 18-30 years who had mild COVID-19 (a few samples of this study predate the infection). Cell type and time point are not known. CDR3s leave out the opening cysteine and the closing phenylalanine or tryptophan. The D gene is left open where the match is weak.

J gene | V gene | D gene | CDR3 protein
TRBJ2-2 | TRBV19 | TRBD1 | ASSRGQGRLDTGELF
TRBJ1-1 | TRBV4-1 | NA | ASSKPTGVFGNTEAF
TRBJ1-6 | TRBV6-2/TRBV6-3 | NA | ASSPRGRGSPLH
TRBJ1-5 | TRBV6-5 | TRBD1 | ASSLLGTANSNQPQH
TRBJ1-2 | TRBV6-5 | NA | ASSRTGQNHGYT
TRBJ1-4 | TRBV5-1 | NA | ASRPESGGNEKLF
TRBJ1-6 | TRBV29-1 | TRBD1 | SVETGENSPLH
TRBJ2-2 | TRBV28 | NA | ASAGAGTGELF
TRBJ2-5 | TRBV5-1 | TRBD2 | ASSSGGLAGQETQY
TRBJ1-1 | TRBV6-1 | NA | ASREMRGGNTEAF
TRBJ1-2 | TRBV12-3/TRBV12-4 | NA | ASSLSRGNYGYT
TRBJ1-3 | TRBV16 | NA | ASSQSRPSGNTIY
TRBJ2-2 | TRBV7-9 | TRBD1 | ASSWDRAPGELF
TRBJ1-5 | TRBV6-4 | NA | ASSDIPFSQPQH
TRBJ1-1 | TRBV6-5 | NA | ASSYRSNTEAF
TRBJ2-1 | TRBV2 | TRBD2 | ASSDIASGAINEQF
TRBJ1-1 | TRBV11-2 | NA | ASSLGVGNTEAF
TRBJ2-7 | TRBV7-3 | NA | ASFSADEQY
TRBJ1-5 | TRBV10-1 | NA | ASSGGRARADQPQH
TRBJ1-6 | TRBV5-5 | TRBD1 | ASSLAGQGWSPLH
TRBJ2-3 | TRBV4-3 | NA | ASSQDVPTTDTQY
TRBJ2-7 | TRBV7-8 | NA | ASSLEARTEQY
TRBJ1-2 | TRBV6-5 | NA | ASSQPPGEGGYT
TRBJ2-7 | TRBV11-2 | TRBD2 | ASSPQLAGVNEQY
TRBJ2-1 | TRBV20-1 | TRBD2 | SASVRRGVQNEQF
TRBJ2-5 | TRBV7-7 | NA | ASRGGGPQETQY
TRBJ1-5 | TRBV20-1 | TRBD1 | SAFQTGGNNQPQH
TRBJ2-7 | TRBV4-3 | TRBD2 | ASSQDRLAGASYEQY
TRBJ1-2 | TRBV6-5 | NA | ASSPDRMSGYT
TRBJ1-1 | TRBV7-8 | TRBD1 | ASSLRGGSRDTEAF
TRBJ2-3 | TRBV7-2 | NA | ASSARQGGADTQY
TRBJ1-5 | TRBV2 | NA | ASRPYRDGNQPQH
TRBJ1-1 | TRBV10-3 | NA | ASGDVGAGTEAF